This T cell receptor beta chain was identified during a study of blood T cell repertoires in COVID-19 (dated by TCRdb to 2018 to 2020). In the study overall: The collaborator samples originated in the United States, Italy and Spain and spanned the acute and convalescent phases of COVID-19. The material from the prospective study consisted of cDNA or gDNA derived from T cells, B-cell-depleted T cells, or PBMCs. Subjects who had been exposed to COVID-19, were actively infected with it, or had recovered from it provided the deeply sampled blood TCRbeta repertoires that made up the dataset. The repertoires were released in a freely available public database intended as a resource for research on the immune response to SARS-CoV-2. Samples were obtained from the ongoing ImmuneRACE study (first 160 participants) and from 950 to 1,500 subjects provided by 6 global collaborators. The sample metadata nearly always contained a de-identified subject ID, COVID-19 status, age in years and sex. HLA class I and class II types, where available, came from metadata supplied by the sample provider rather than from assay-based typing.

According to the germline V gene, CDR1 reads MNHEY and CDR2 reads SVGEGT. There are 14 amino acids in the CDR3, from cysteine to phenylalanine inclusive. Left in the record is the CDR3 DNA by itself, 42 bases read in frame from the first base. A distance of 12 bases separates the germline ends of V and J, which lose 2 bases and 5 bases respectively. Whole blood was collected in K2EDTA tubes by collaborating institutions according to the institutions' own protocols. For TCRbeta analysis, collaborator samples were shipped as frozen whole blood, as isolated PBMCs, or as DNA extracted from either sample type. Broader findings and caveats from the paper: Clinical and demographic metadata were provided uncurated, with the amount varying by source and participant.

Notes on this clone: Its antigen is still unknown. Within one base of it there is no much larger clone, and no base qualities were kept.

The immunoSEQ Assay, a bias-controlled multiplex PCR, was used to amplify TCRbeta CDR3 regions from genomic DNA. The study's processing was this. Within the assay, amplification of reference gene primers was used to estimate how many nucleated cells each sample contained. Sequence reads were collapsed and filtered to measure the absolute abundance of every unique TCRbeta CDR3 rearrangement. For each sample, productive Simpson clonality was calculated by taking the square root of Simpson's diversity index across productive rearrangements. Imported from immuneACCESS, the table was reduced by TCRdb to in-frame sequences with V and J called. These copies leave out some clones; in studies compared against another copy, an unresolved V gene accounts for under half, and the cause of the remainder is not known. D and trimming were read from the DNA, whereas the V and J calls and clone size are those reported in that table. The sample contains about 230,000 clones, roughly 83% of them found a single time. The top ten clonotypes cover approximately 2.5% of the sample.

The chain is assembled from TRBV6-2 or TRBV6-3 and TRBJ1-2; no D gene call is confident. What was sequenced was peripheral blood. The clonotype was recovered from a woman in her seventies with active or convalescent COVID-19. DNA sequence: TGTGCCAGCAGTTACGTGGCACCAAGTTATGGCTACACCTTC. This yields the protein CASSYVAPSYGYTF.